The 10 T cell receptor beta chains listed next were all sequenced from one sample in a study of cytotoxic CD8 clonotypes in ibrutinib-treated CLL. TCRdb keeps only in-frame clones here, not all; method: immunoSEQ multiplex PCR. This table has some 17,000 clones, 75% to 85% appearing once. The material sequenced was PBMCs, taken before ibrutinib treatment. The source of these receptors is a human donor with chronic lymphocytic leukemia.

The chain is built from TRBV30 and TRBJ2-3, with a possible D match to TRBD1 (5 bases). CDR1 and CDR2 from the germline V gene are GTSNPN and SVGIG (reference sequence). The CDR3 totals 11 residues. In nucleotides, the CDR3 is TGTGCAGTGAACAGGTTCAATACGCAGTATTTT. Translating gives CAVNRFNTQYF.

The chain joins TRBV4-2 to TRBJ1-4; TRBD1 is a possible D gene (5 bases). This CDR3 spans 14 amino acids. V shed 2 bases and J shed 8 bases, with 12 bases lying between them. Per the germline V gene, CDR1 is LGHNA and CDR2 is YNFKEQ. CDR3 amino acids: CASSQMQGWEKLFF. The CDR3 bases are TGTGCCAGCAGCCAAATGCAGGGTTGGGAAAAACTGTTTTTT.

The rearrangement joins TRBV7-9 to TRBJ2-1, with 10 bases identical to TRBD1. J lost 7 bases, V lost 5 bases, and 11 bases had no gene match. The CDR3 spans 16 residues. CDR1 SEHNR and CDR2 FQNEAQ come from the germline V gene (reference sequence). CDR3 residues: CASSPGQGGFLNEQFF. The CDR3 DNA is TGTGCCAGCAGCCCAGGACAGGGGGGATTTTTAAATGAGCAGTTCTTC.

This chain uses TRBV18 with TRBJ2-3, with 16 bases lining up with TRBD2. V was clipped by 5 bases and J by 4 bases; unmatched bases: 3. The V gene's germline CDR1 is KGHSH and CDR2 LQKENI. This CDR3 spans 16 amino acids. CDR3 nucleotides: TGTGCCAGCTCATCGGGACTAGCGGGAGGGCCAGATACGCAGTATTTT. Its translation is CASSSGLAGGPDTQYF.

This chain joins TRBV5-1 and TRBJ2-5; D is ambiguous. The germline CDR1 and CDR2 sequences are SGHRS and YFSETQ. The length of the CDR3 is 14 residues. Trimming cost V 0 bases and J 2 bases, with 8 bases left between them. The CDR3 nucleotides read TGCGCCAGCAGCTTGGCTCAGCGTCAAGAGACCCAGTACTTC. Amino acids: CASSLAQRQETQYF.

This chain links TRBV5-6 with TRBJ1-6; D is unclear. There are 14 residues in the CDR3. The V gene lost 1 base and the J gene lost 9 bases, with 11 bases spanning the gap. The germline V gene has CDR1 SGHDT and CDR2 YYEEEE. CDR3 region: CASSLRRQASPLHF. The CDR3 nucleotides read TGTGCCAGCAGCTTGAGGCGACAAGCTTCACCCCTCCACTTT. Filled out from reference TRBV5-6 and TRBJ1-6, the complete variable domain reads DAGVTQSPTHLIKTRGQQVTLRCSPKSGHDTVSWYQQALGQGPQFIFQYYEEEERQRGNFPDRFSGHQFPNYSSELNVNALLLGDSALYLCASSLRRQASPLHFGNGTRLTVT.

The rearrangement uses TRBV29-1 and TRBJ1-2; D call uncertain. V lost 4 bases, J lost 8 bases, and 11 bases lay in between. CDR3 length equals 11 residues. CDR1 and CDR2 from the germline V gene are SQVTM and ANQGSEA. The CDR3 region is CSVVGSEGYTF. DNA for the CDR3: TGCAGCGTTGTAGGGTCGGAGGGCTACACCTTC.

CDR3 protein: CASSVLGESWENTIYF. CDR3 nucleotides: TGTGCCAGCAGCGTGTTGGGTGAAAGCTGGGAAAACACCATATATTTT. The genes are TRBV9 and TRBJ1-3; D is unclear. The V gene lost 2 bases and the J gene lost 6 bases, with 18 bases spanning the gap. This CDR3 has 16 amino acids. From germline, CDR1 is SGDLS and CDR2 YYNGEE.

The chain employs TRBV7-2 and TRBJ2-1; 14 nucleotides line up with TRBD2. This CDR3 is built from 16 residues. Looked up from germline, CDR1 is SGHTA and CDR2 is FQGNSA. Germline trimming cut 5 bases from V and 8 bases from J; bases unmatched to any gene: 8. The CDR3 sequence: CASSTRTSGRFDEQFF. CDR3 DNA sequence: TGTGCCAGCAGCACGAGGACTAGCGGGAGGTTTGATGAGCAGTTCTTC. Full variable domain (outside the CDR3, taken from reference TRBV7-2 and TRBJ2-1): GAGVSQSPSNKVTEKGKDVELRCDPISGHTALYWYRQSLGQGLEFLIYFQGNSAPDKSGLPSDRFSAERTGGSVSTLTIQRTQQEDSAVYLCASSTRTSGRFDEQFFGPGTRLTVL.

The chain has TRBV29-1 and TRBJ2-4; unclear D gene. CDR3 length: 13 amino acids. Trimming removed 0 bases at V and 3 bases at J, with 6 bases between. Germline CDR1 reads SQVTM; CDR2 reads ANQGSEA. This CDR3 is CSVEEGDKNIQYF. CDR3 DNA: TGCAGCGTTGAAGAGGGCGACAAAAACATTCAGTACTTC.